This T cell receptor beta chain was captured by sequencing in a study of T cell responses to AZD1222 COVID-19 vaccine. Overall study: The analysis combined second doses at about 4 or about 12 weeks. Study-wide results and limits: Along spike, vaccine-associated CD4 TCRs were found throughout, with dominance at 160-218 and 743-854. Most donors were white British, females outnumbered males, and clonal diversity was possibly underestimated. Repertoires in all cases were sampled only once the peak T cell response had passed.

Profiled with immunoSEQ multiplex PCR; TCRdb holds only in-frame clones, not every one. Of about 110,000 clones listed, around 81% are singletons. CDR1 is SGHTA, CDR2 FQGNSA, per germline. Trimming stripped 5 bases from V and 4 bases from J, with 19 bases between. The CDR3 sequence is 16 residues long. Comment on this clone: Its antigen is not identified.

This sequence joins TRBV7-2 and TRBJ2-3, with a tentative D call TRBD2 (6 bases). This specimen consisted of peripheral blood, obtained on day 0 of AZD1222 vaccination. This clonotype originated in an adult in good health. The DNA of the CDR3 is TGTGCCAGCAGCAGATCGGGGGACCGACGGTCAGATACGCAGTATTTT. It translates to CASSRSGDRRSDTQYF.